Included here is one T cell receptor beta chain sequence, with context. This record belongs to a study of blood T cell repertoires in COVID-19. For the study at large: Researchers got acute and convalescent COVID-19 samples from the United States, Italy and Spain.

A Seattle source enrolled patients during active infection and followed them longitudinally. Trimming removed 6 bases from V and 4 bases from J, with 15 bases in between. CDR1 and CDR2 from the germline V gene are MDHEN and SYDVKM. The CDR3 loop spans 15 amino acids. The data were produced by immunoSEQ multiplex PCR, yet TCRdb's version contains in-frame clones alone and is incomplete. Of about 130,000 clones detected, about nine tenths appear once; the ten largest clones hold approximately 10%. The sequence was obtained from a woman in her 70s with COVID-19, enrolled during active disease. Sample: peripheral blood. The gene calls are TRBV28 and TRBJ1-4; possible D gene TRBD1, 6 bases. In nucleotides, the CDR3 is TGTGCCAGCAGGGACCCGGACAGCTATAATGAAAAACTGTTTTTT. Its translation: CASRDPDSYNEKLFF.